One and the same sample provided the 24 T cell receptor beta chains below, sequenced in a study of blood T cell repertoires in COVID-19. Here immunoSEQ multiplex PCR was the method, and the copy in TCRdb shows in-frame clones only, minus some. The repertoire holds about 260,000 clones, with around 90% as singletons. Sequencing was done on a sample of peripheral blood. The source is a man in his sixties who had recovered from COVID-19.

J is TRBJ2-3 and V is TRBV14, with TRBD1 matching 8 bases. V trimming: 0 bases; J trimming: 2 bases; junction bases outside the gene matches: 7. CDR1 is SGHDN, CDR2 FVKESK, per germline. The CDR3 consists of 17 residues. This CDR3 is CASSQDRTGGPTDTQYF. CDR3 nucleotide sequence: TGTGCCAGCAGCCAAGATCGAACAGGGGGACCCACAGATACGCAGTATTTT.

This chain uses TRBV9 with TRBJ2-3; 8 nucleotides align to TRBD1. J gave up 6 bases and V 3 bases, and 6 bases lay outside the gene matches. Per the germline V gene, CDR1 is SGDLS and CDR2 is YYNGEE. This CDR3 is built from 14 residues. The CDR3 here is CASSAGTGRDTQYF. CDR3 bases: TGTGCCAGCAGCGCCGGGACAGGACGGGATACGCAGTATTTT.

The chain carries TRBV18 and TRBJ2-2, with D perhaps matching TRBD1 (5 bases). Germline CDR1 KGHSH, CDR2 LQKENI. The CDR3 spans 14 residues. The V end lost 5 bases, the J end lost 3 bases, and 10 bases lay between the germline ends. The CDR3 region has the DNA TGTGCCAGCTCAAGTAGACAGCACACCGGGGAGCTGTTTTTT. It yields the protein CASSSRQHTGELFF.

In nucleotides, the CDR3 is TGTGCCAGCAGCTACGGCGGGAGTAACTACGAGCAGTACTTC. Translation gives CASSYGGSNYEQYF. V is TRBV7-9 and J is TRBJ2-7; TRBD2 matches at 7 bases. Germline V gene sequence: CDR1 SEHNR, CDR2 FQNEAQ (reference sequence). This CDR3 is built from 14 residues. With 4 bases clipped from V and 3 bases from J, the junction kept 6 bases outside the gene matches. Using reference TRBV7-9 and TRBJ2-7 for the parts outside the CDR3, the full variable domain is DTGVSQNPRHKITKRGQNVTFRCDPISEHNRLYWYRQTLGQGPEFLTYFQNEAQLEKSRLLSDRFSAERPKGSFSTLEIQRTEQGDSAMYLCASSYGGSNYEQYFGPGTRLTVT.

The chain links TRBV6-5 to TRBJ2-7; 7 nucleotides match TRBD1. V lost 0 bases and J lost 2; bases outside the gene matches: 7. The germline V gene encodes CDR1 MNHEY and CDR2 SVGAGI. This CDR3 contains 16 residues. CDR3 in amino acids: CASSYSIGRGTYEQYF. CDR3 bases: TGTGCCAGCAGTTACTCGATTGGCAGGGGGACCTACGAGCAGTACTTC.

Only one count was recorded for this clone. The genes are TRBV3-1 (or the pseudogene TRBV3-2) and TRBJ1-1; a weak D match, TRBD1 (5 bases). The V and J ends lost 0 bases and 7 bases respectively, with 9 bases between them. The CDR3 consists of 13 residues. The germline gives CDR1 LGHDT, CDR2 YNNKEL (reference sequence). The CDR3: CASSQDVGREAFF. The CDR3 bases are TGTGCCAGCAGCCAAGACGTGGGGCGTGAAGCTTTCTTT.

The rearrangement joins TRBV9 to TRBJ2-2; 8 positions match TRBD1. Trimming took 4 bases from V and 5 from J; bases not matched to a gene: 13. CDR1 and CDR2 from the germline V gene are SGDLS and YYNGEE. This CDR3 comprises 17 residues. DNA of the CDR3: TGTGCCAGCAGCCCAGACTTAGGACAGGGCGCGACCGGGGAGCTGTTTTTT. Amino acid sequence: CASSPDLGQGATGELFF.

The CDR3 DNA follows: TGTGCCAGCAGTTTCGCGAATTCCTACGAGCAGTACTTC. This gives the protein CASSFANSYEQYF. V and J are TRBV6-5 and TRBJ2-7; no reliable D call. V was shortened by 4 bases and J by 1 base, with 8 bases between the two germline ends. Germline CDR1 MNHEY, CDR2 SVGAGI. The CDR3 sequence is 13 residues long.

The chain employs TRBV29-1 and TRBJ2-4; D unresolved. Germline CDR1 is SQVTM and CDR2 is ANQGSEA. V lost 8 bases, J lost 0 bases, and 8 bases lay in between. The CDR3 extends over 12 amino acids. The CDR3 DNA is TGCAGCTTCTATCTAGCCAAAAACATTCAGTACTTC. As protein: CSFYLAKNIQYF.

The rearrangement joins TRBV4-2 to TRBJ2-1; 8 bases are a match to TRBD1. V shed 0 bases, J shed 6 bases, and the junction held 7 bases outside the gene matches. The CDR3 runs 16 residues. The germline gives CDR1 LGHNA, CDR2 YNFKEQ. CDR3 sequence (DNA): TGTGCCAGCAGCCAAGATCTGGGAACAGGGGGCAATGAGCAGTTCTTC. Amino acid sequence: CASSQDLGTGGNEQFF.

The gene calls are TRBV18 and TRBJ1-1, with 8 nucleotides matching TRBD1. V lost 5 bases to trimming and J lost 2 bases; unmatched junction nucleotides: 7. Germline lookup yields CDR1 KGHSH and CDR2 LQKENI. This CDR3 is 15 amino acids long. CDR3 amino acids: CASSAGGGVNTEAFF. The CDR3 bases are TGTGCCAGCTCAGCAGGGGGCGGTGTCAACACTGAAGCTTTCTTT.

V gene TRBV10-3 combines with J gene TRBJ2-1; the D gene is possibly TRBD2 (6 bases). Per germline, CDR1 ENHRY and CDR2 SYGVKD. The CDR3 runs to 12 residues. Trimming removed 6 bases at V and 12 bases at J, with 15 bases between. This chain's CDR3 is CAIRGLLGSQFF. DNA of the CDR3: TGTGCCATCAGGGGACTCTTGGGGTCGCAGTTCTTC.

The chain has TRBV7-2 and TRBJ2-7; D might be TRBD2 (5 bases). Trimming took off 2 bases at V and 6 bases at J, with 5 bases between the two ends. The CDR3 spans 11 residues. Looked up from germline, CDR1 is SGHTA and CDR2 is FQGNSA. As DNA, the CDR3 is TGTGCCAGCAGCTTACGGGGCGAGCAGTACTTC. This codes for CASSLRGEQYF.

This clone is a singleton in its sample. This chain uses TRBV14 with TRBJ1-2; TRBD1 is a possible D gene (6 bases). Germline assignment: CDR1 SGHDN and CDR2 FVKESK. V was shortened by 0 bases and J by 4 bases, with 9 bases between the two germline ends. CDR3 size: 14 residues. This CDR3 is CASSQEDRLYGYTF. The CDR3 DNA sequence: TGTGCCAGCAGCCAAGAGGACAGACTCTATGGCTACACCTTC.

This clone came up once. The gene calls are TRBV5-1 and TRBJ2-7, with 8 nucleotides matching TRBD2. This CDR3 contains 14 residues. V lost 0 bases, J lost 6 bases, and 5 bases stayed unmatched. From germline, CDR1 is SGHRS and CDR2 YFSETQ. This CDR3 is CASSLVAGSGEQYF. The DNA of the CDR3 is TGCGCCAGCAGCTTGGTAGCGGGGTCTGGCGAGCAGTACTTC.

The chain couples TRBV5-4 to TRBJ1-2, with D hard to call. Germline-derived CDR1 and CDR2 are SGHNT and YYREEE (reference sequence). The V gene lost 6 bases and the J gene lost 3 bases, with 15 bases spanning the gap. CDR3 length equals 14 residues. The CDR3 nucleotides read TGTGCCAGCACCCTCCCCCAGGCGTACTATGGCTACACCTTC. It translates to CASTLPQAYYGYTF.

J is TRBJ2-7 and V is TRBV4-1; perhaps TRBD2 as D (7 bases). This CDR3 spans 12 amino acids. Germline V gene sequence: CDR1 MGHRA, CDR2 YSYEKL. With 4 bases removed from V and 5 bases from J, the gap between germline ends came to 9 bases. The CDR3 protein is CASSRGGDEQYF. Written as DNA, the CDR3 is TGCGCCAGCAGCCGGGGGGGCGACGAGCAGTACTTC.

V is TRBV6-5 and J is TRBJ2-5; 9 nucleotides align to TRBD1. Trimming at V came to 6 bases and at J to 5 bases, leaving 7 bases not matched to a gene. The germline CDR1 and CDR2 sequences are MNHEY and SVGAGI. CDR3 size: 14 residues. CDR3 protein: CASRRDRVWETQYF. The CDR3 DNA reads as TGTGCCAGCAGACGGGACAGGGTTTGGGAGACCCAGTACTTC.

This chain links TRBV5-1 with TRBJ2-7, with D perhaps TRBD2 (5 bases). Deletions cut 2 bases from V and 3 bases from J, with 15 bases between. The CDR3 loop spans 15 amino acids. Germline V lookup: CDR1 SGHRS, CDR2 YFSETQ. CDR3 bases: TGCGCCAGCAGCTTAGCGCTCGGACTCTACTACGAGCAGTACTTC. Protein: CASSLALGLYYEQYF.

This chain joins TRBV19 and TRBJ1-2; 8 nucleotides line up with TRBD1. The CDR3 has 18 amino acids. Trimming cost V 5 bases and J 2 bases; bases outside gene matches: 16. In germline, CDR1 is LNHDA, CDR2 SQIVND (reference sequence). As DNA, the CDR3 is TGTGCCAGTAGTCACCGGGACAGGCGCGACCCGGGGAACTATGGCTACACCTTC. This codes for CASSHRDRRDPGNYGYTF.

V is TRBV30 and J is TRBJ2-5; D remains unclear. Deletions cut 5 bases from V and 4 bases from J, with 8 bases between. The CDR3 has 11 amino acids. Germline loops: CDR1 GTSNPN, CDR2 SVGIG (reference sequence). CDR3 sequence: CAWGPGETQYF. CDR3 nucleotide sequence: TGTGCCTGGGGGCCGGGAGAGACCCAGTACTTC.

The chain carries TRBV7-3 and TRBJ1-1, with 10 bases identical to TRBD1. With V trimmed by 2 bases and J by 8 bases, 11 bases remained unmatched. The CDR3 loop spans 16 amino acids. Germline lookup yields CDR1 SGHTA and CDR2 FQGTGA. The CDR3 DNA follows: TGTGCCAGCAGCTTACGGGACAGGGGCAGGGCGGGGGAAGCTTTCTTT. Protein sequence: CASSLRDRGRAGEAFF.

In this sample, this clone turned up a few times. The CDR3 protein is CASSPRGTGTGELFF. The DNA of the CDR3 is TGTGCCAGCAGCCCACGAGGGACAGGCACCGGGGAGCTGTTTTTT. The chain combines TRBV3-1 (or the pseudogene TRBV3-2) with TRBJ2-2; TRBD1 matches 8 bases. The germline gives CDR1 LGHDT, CDR2 YNNKEL (reference sequence). V dropped 4 bases and J dropped 4; count of bases not matched to a gene: 5. The CDR3 has 15 amino acids.

The gene calls are TRBV5-1 and TRBJ1-4; 7 nucleotides match TRBD1. Germline trimming cut 4 bases from V and 0 bases from J; bases unmatched to any gene: 9. Germline CDR1 is SGHRS and CDR2 is YFSETQ. The CDR3 covers 17 residues. DNA of the CDR3: TGCGCCAGCAGCAAATGGGACAGATCTGCAACTAATGAAAAACTGTTTTTT. Encoded protein: CASSKWDRSATNEKLFF.